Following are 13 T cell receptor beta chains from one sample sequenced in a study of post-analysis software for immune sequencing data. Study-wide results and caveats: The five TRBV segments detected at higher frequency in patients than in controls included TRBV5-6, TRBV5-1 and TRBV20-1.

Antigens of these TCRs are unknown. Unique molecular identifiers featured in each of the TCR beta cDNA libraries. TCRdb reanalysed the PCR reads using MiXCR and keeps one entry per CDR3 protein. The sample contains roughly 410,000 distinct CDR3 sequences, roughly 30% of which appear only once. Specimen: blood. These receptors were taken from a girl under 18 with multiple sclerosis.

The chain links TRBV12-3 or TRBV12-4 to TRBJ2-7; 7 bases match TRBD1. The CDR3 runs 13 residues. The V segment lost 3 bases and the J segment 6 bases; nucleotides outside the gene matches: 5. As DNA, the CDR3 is TGTGCCAGCAGTTTTACAGGGGACAGCGAGCAGTACTTC. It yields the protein CASSFTGDSEQYF.

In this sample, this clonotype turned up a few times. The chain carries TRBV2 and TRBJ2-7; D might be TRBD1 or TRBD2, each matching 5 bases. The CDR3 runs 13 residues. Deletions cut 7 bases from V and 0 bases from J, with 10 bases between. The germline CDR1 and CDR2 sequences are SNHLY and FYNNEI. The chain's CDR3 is CASMKGSSYEQYF. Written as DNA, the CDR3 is TGTGCCAGCATGAAGGGGAGCTCCTACGAGCAGTACTTC.

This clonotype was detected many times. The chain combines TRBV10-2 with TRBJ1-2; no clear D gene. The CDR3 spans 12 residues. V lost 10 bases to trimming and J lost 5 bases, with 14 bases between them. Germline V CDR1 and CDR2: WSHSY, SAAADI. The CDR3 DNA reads TGCGCCACCCTCGGGGTTTCTTATGGCTACACCTTC. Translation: CATLGVSYGYTF.

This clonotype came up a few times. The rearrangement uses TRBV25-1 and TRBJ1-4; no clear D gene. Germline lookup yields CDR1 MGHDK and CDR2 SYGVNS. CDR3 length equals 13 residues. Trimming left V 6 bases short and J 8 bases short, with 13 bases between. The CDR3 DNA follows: TGTGCCAGCAGAAAGGCGCTTGGAGAAAAACTGTTTTTT. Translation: CASRKALGEKLFF. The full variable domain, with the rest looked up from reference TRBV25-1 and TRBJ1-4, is EADIYQTPRYLVIGTGKKITLECSQTMGHDKMYWYQQDPGMELHLIHYSYGVNSTEKGDLSSESTVSRIRTEHFPLTLESARPSHTSQYLCASRKALGEKLFFGSGTQLSVL.

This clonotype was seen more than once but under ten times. CDR3 residues: CSARGAGGRENEQFF. The DNA of the CDR3 is TGCAGTGCTAGAGGCGCGGGGGGGCGGGAAAATGAGCAGTTCTTC. The chain uses TRBV20-1 and TRBJ2-1; 9 nucleotides agree with TRBD2. The CDR3 covers 15 residues. J gave up 7 bases and V 1 base, and 8 bases lay outside the gene matches. Germline-derived CDR1 and CDR2 are DFQATT and SNEGSKA (reference sequence).

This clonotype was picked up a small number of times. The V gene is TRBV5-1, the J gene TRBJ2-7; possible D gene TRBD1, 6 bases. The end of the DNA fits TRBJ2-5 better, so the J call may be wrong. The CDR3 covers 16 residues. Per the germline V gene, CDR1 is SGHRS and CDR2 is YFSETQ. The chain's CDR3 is CASSRTTGNAEETQYF. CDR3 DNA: TGCGCCAGCAGCCGGACAACAGGGAATGCAGAAGAGACCCAGTACTTC.

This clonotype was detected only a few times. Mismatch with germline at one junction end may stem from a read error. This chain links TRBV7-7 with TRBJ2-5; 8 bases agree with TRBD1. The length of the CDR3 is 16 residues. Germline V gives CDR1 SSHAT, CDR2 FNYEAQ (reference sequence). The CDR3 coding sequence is TGTGCTAGCAGCTTAGAGGGACAGGCACCGCAAGAGACCCAGTACTTC. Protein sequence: CASSLEGQAPQETQYF.

The CDR3 DNA is TGCAGCGTCCGGGGACAGACAGCCAAAAACATTCAGTACTTC. Translating it yields CSVRGQTAKNIQYF. The rearrangement links TRBV29-1 to TRBJ2-4, with TRBD1 matching over 7 bases. V shed 6 bases, J shed 0 bases, and the junction held 5 bases outside the gene matches. Germline V gene sequence: CDR1 SQVTM, CDR2 ANQGSEA. CDR3 size: 14 residues.

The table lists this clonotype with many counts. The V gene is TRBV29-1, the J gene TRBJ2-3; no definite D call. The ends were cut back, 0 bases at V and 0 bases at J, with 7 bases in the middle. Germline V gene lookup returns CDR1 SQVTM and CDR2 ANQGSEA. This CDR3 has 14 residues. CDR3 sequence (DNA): TGCAGCGTTGAAGAAGGGCGGAGCACAGATACGCAGTATTTT. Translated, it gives CSVEEGRSTDTQYF.

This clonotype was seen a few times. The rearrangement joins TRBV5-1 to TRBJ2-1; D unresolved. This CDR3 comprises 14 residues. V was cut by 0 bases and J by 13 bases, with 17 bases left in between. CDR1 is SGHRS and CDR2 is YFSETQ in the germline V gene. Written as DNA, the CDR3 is TGCGCCAGCAGCTTGGCCCTGCCCGACACTTTCCAGTTCTTC. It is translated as CASSLALPDTFQFF.

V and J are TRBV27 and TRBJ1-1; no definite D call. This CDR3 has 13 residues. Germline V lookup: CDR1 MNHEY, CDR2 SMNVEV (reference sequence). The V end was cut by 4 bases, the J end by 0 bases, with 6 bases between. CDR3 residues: CASSYIMNTEAFF. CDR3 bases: TGTGCCAGCAGTTACATAATGAACACTGAAGCTTTCTTT.

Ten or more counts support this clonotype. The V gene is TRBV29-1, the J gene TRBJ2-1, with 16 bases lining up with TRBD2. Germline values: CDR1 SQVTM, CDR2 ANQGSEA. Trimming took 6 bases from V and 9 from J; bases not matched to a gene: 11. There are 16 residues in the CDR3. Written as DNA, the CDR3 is TGCAGCGTGCGTGACGGGACTAGCGGGGGGGAGGCTGAGCAGTTCTTC. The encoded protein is CSVRDGTSGGEAEQFF.

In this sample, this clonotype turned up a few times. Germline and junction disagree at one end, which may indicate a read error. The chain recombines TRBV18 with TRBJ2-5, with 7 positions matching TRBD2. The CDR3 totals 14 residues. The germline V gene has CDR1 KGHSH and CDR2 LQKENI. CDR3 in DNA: TGTGCCAGCTCTCCACAGCGGGGCCAAGAGACCCAGTACTTC. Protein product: CASSPQRGQETQYF.